This T cell receptor beta chain was documented in a study of T cells in Graves' hyperthyroidism and ophthalmopathy. This clonotype was observed a few times. In germline, CDR1 is DFQATT, CDR2 SNEGSKA (reference sequence). There are 16 residues in the CDR3. Amplified TCR beta CDR3 regions came from RNA transcripts. The TCR CDR3 first-round RT-PCR relied on the HTBI primer set. MiXCR, run by TCRdb on the multiplex PCR reads, gives a single entry per CDR3 protein. The sample has 490,000 or so distinct CDR3 sequences; 35% to 50% are singletons. Investigators excluded patients with uncontrolled infection, other autoimmune disease, pregnancy or lactation. Clinical symptoms, serum thyroxine, TRAb, thyroid ultrasound and orbital computed tomography established diagnosis.

This rearrangement joins TRBV20-1 to TRBJ1-1, with TRBD1 identical over 7 bases. This clonotype was obtained from an adult woman with Graves' disease, either hyperthyroidism or ophthalmopathy (not recorded which). Source material: peripheral blood or thyroid tissue (not recorded which). CDR3 loop: CSGTGDRRSLTTEAFF. The CDR3 nucleotides are TGCAGCGGTACAGGGGATCGGCGATCTCTTACCACTGAAGCTTTCTTT.